Each of the 29 T cell receptor beta chains below was sequenced from the same sample in a study of T cells after somatic rescue of genetic block. Profiled with immunoSEQ multiplex PCR; TCRdb holds only in-frame clones, not every one. Of under 150,000 clones listed, about nine tenths are singletons. Sequences were obtained from peripheral blood mononuclear cells (PBMCs). The source is a woman between 18 and 29 years old.

The V call is TRBV13, the J call TRBJ2-7, with D perhaps matching TRBD1 (6 bases). The CDR3 is made up of 13 amino acids. V dropped 5 bases and J dropped 7 bases, with 15 bases sitting between them. Germline V gives CDR1 PRHDT, CDR2 FYEKMQ (reference sequence). The CDR3: CASSLGLGGEQYF. Written as DNA, the CDR3 is TGTGCCAGCAGCCTCGGGCTAGGGGGTGAGCAGTACTTC.

The gene calls are TRBV5-5 and TRBJ1-3; maybe TRBD1 (6 bases). CDR1 is SGHKS, CDR2 YYEKEE, per germline (reference sequence). The CDR3 length is 15 residues. V was clipped by 4 bases and J by 0 bases, with 11 bases between them. CDR3 amino acids: CASSPTGFSGNTIYF. CDR3 nucleotide sequence: TGTGCCAGCAGCCCCACAGGGTTCTCTGGAAACACCATATATTTT.

The chain has TRBV5-4 and TRBJ1-1, with D unclear. Per germline, CDR1 SGHNT and CDR2 YYREEE (reference sequence). The CDR3 totals 16 residues. Trimming took off 3 bases at V and 1 base at J, with 16 bases between the two ends. For the CDR3, the DNA is TGTGCCAGCAGCTCCGGCGGTCAGGTGCCGAACACTGAAGCTTTCTTT. Translated, it gives CASSSGGQVPNTEAFF. Based on the CDR3 plus reference TRBV5-4 and TRBJ1-1, the full variable domain is ETGVTQSPTHLIKTRGQQVTLRCSSQSGHNTVSWYQQALGQGPQFIFQYYREEENGRGNFPPRFSGLQFPNYSSELNVNALELDDSALYLCASSSGGQVPNTEAFFGQGTRLTVV.

The chain recombines TRBV28 with TRBJ2-2, with no clear D. Germline V lookup: CDR1 MDHEN, CDR2 SYDVKM. This CDR3 spans 15 amino acids. Trimming took off 6 bases at V and 1 base at J, with 12 bases between the two ends. The CDR3 sequence: CASRPVGWNTGELFF. Written as DNA, the CDR3 is TGTGCCAGCAGGCCTGTGGGCTGGAACACCGGGGAGCTGTTTTTT.

Notes on this clone: A read error may produce the germline difference seen at one junction end. The chain has TRBV11-2 and TRBJ1-1; tentatively, D is TRBD1 (5 bases). The CDR3 is 16 residues long. The germline V gene has CDR1 SGHAT and CDR2 FQNNGV. CDR3 amino acids: CASSLGFGGVKTEAFF. CDR3 in DNA: TGTGCCAGCAGCTTAGGTTTCGGGGGAGTGAAGACTGAAGCTTTCTTT.

The chain links TRBV5-5 to TRBJ2-7; TRBD1 matches at 7 bases. V lost 3 bases to trimming and J lost 7 bases; unmatched junction nucleotides: 4. The CDR3 length is 12 residues. The germline CDR1 and CDR2 sequences are SGHKS and YYEKEE (reference sequence). CDR3 region: CASSSYRGEQYF. CDR3 DNA: TGTGCCAGCAGCTCCTACAGGGGAGAGCAGTACTTC.

This rearrangement joins TRBV29-1 to TRBJ2-7, with D possibly called TRBD1 or TRBD2 (6 bases each). In germline, CDR1 is SQVTM, CDR2 ANQGSEA. V gave up 1 base and J gave up 5 bases, with 12 bases separating them. The CDR3 is 13 amino acids. The CDR3 reads CSVEAGGWDEQYF. In DNA form, the CDR3 reads TGCAGCGTTGAAGCCGGGGGCTGGGACGAGCAGTACTTC.

This clone was counted once. The V gene is TRBV4-3, the J gene TRBJ2-6; D may be TRBD2 (5 bases). From germline, CDR1 is LGHNA and CDR2 YSLEER. Deletions cut 3 bases from V and 0 bases from J, with 12 bases between. The CDR3 has 17 amino acids. CDR3 protein: CASSHSPSPSGANVLTF. The DNA for the CDR3 is TGCGCCAGCAGCCACTCTCCTAGCCCCTCTGGGGCCAACGTCCTGACTTTC.

The rearrangement uses TRBV5-1 and TRBJ1-1, with 9 bases that match TRBD1. The junction had 4 bases not matched to a gene; V was cut back by 1 base and J by 0 bases. CDR3 length: 16 amino acids. Germline V gives CDR1 SGHRS, CDR2 YFSETQ. CDR3 DNA sequence: TGCGCCAGCAGCTTGTGGACAGGGGCCGTGAACACTGAAGCTTTCTTT. Protein: CASSLWTGAVNTEAFF.

The chain joins TRBV7-2 to TRBJ2-3; TRBD2 aligns across 12 bases. This CDR3 is 16 amino acids long. V was clipped by 5 bases and J by 5 bases; unmatched bases: 8. Germline V gene data show CDR1 as SGHTA and CDR2 as FQGNSA. This CDR3 is CASSTQASGGEDTQYF. Written as DNA, the CDR3 is TGTGCCAGCAGCACCCAGGCTAGCGGGGGGGAAGATACGCAGTATTTT.

The V and J genes are TRBV6-1 and TRBJ2-7, with TRBD1 matching 8 bases. This CDR3 spans 15 amino acids. The V segment lost 4 bases and the J segment 7 bases; nucleotides outside the gene matches: 12. Germline V gene sequence: CDR1 MNHNS, CDR2 SASEGT. CDR3 bases: TGTGCCAGCAGTGCAGGGGACAGGATGATCAATGAGCAGTACTTC. Protein: CASSAGDRMINEQYF.

The chain uses TRBV9 and TRBJ2-3; D is uncertain. V lost 0 bases and J 0 bases, leaving 8 bases between the germline ends. This CDR3 spans 15 amino acids. Germline V gene sequence: CDR1 SGDLS, CDR2 YYNGEE. The DNA for the CDR3 is TGTGCCAGCAGCGTAGCCGGCGGAAGCACAGATACGCAGTATTTT. Residues: CASSVAGGSTDTQYF.

The chain links TRBV4-3 to TRBJ1-5; D remains ambiguous. Trimming cost V 3 bases and J 3 bases, with 6 bases left between them. Germline CDR1 and CDR2: LGHNA and YSLEER. CDR3 length: 13 residues. CDR3 bases: TGCGCCAGCAGCCAGACGTTCAATCAGCCCCAGCATTTT. Protein sequence: CASSQTFNQPQHF.

The rearrangement joins TRBV4-3 to TRBJ1-1, with D tentatively TRBD1 (6 bases). In germline, CDR1 is LGHNA, CDR2 YSLEER. The CDR3 is 15 residues long. The ends were cut back, 4 bases at V and 2 bases at J, with 14 bases in the middle. In DNA, the CDR3 is TGCGCCAGCAGCCGAGGCAGGGGTTATAACACTGAAGCTTTCTTT. Translated, it gives CASSRGRGYNTEAFF.

The chain's CDR3 is CASSVGGGGGLGTDTQYF. The CDR3 coding sequence is TGTGCCAGCAGCGTAGGAGGGGGTGGCGGGCTCGGCACAGATACGCAGTATTTT. The J gene is TRBJ2-3, the V gene TRBV9; weak D call: TRBD1 (6 bases). The ends were cut back, 0 bases at V and 1 base at J, with 18 bases in the middle. This CDR3 has 18 amino acids. CDR1 and CDR2 (germline): SGDLS, YYNGEE.

The CDR3 reads CASSSRPKILFDEAFF. CDR3 sequence (DNA): TGTGCCAGCAGCTCCCGACCAAAGATCCTATTCGATGAAGCTTTCTTT. V usage is TRBV13 and J usage is TRBJ1-1; no firm D call. V was clipped by 4 bases and J by 7 bases, with 22 bases between them. CDR1 and CDR2 from the germline V gene are PRHDT and FYEKMQ (reference sequence). This CDR3 is built from 16 residues.

Here the CDR3 DNA reads TGTGCCAGCAGCCCCTGGGACAGGATCCGCACCGGGGAGCTGTTTTTT. Residues: CASSPWDRIRTGELFF. V usage is TRBV9 and J usage is TRBJ2-2, with TRBD1 identical over 8 bases. This CDR3 comprises 16 residues. Germline V CDR1 and CDR2: SGDLS, YYNGEE. V lost 4 bases and J lost 4; bases outside the gene matches: 9.

This chain connects TRBV19 to TRBJ2-2; TRBD1 might be the D (7 bases). The germline gives CDR1 LNHDA, CDR2 SQIVND (reference sequence). CDR3 length: 15 amino acids. Trimming removed 3 bases at V and 5 bases at J, with 13 bases between. The DNA for the CDR3 is TGTGCCAGTAGTATGAGGCCAGGGGGGACCGGGGAGCTGTTTTTT. It codes for CASSMRPGGTGELFF.

The chain is built from TRBV11-2 and TRBJ2-7; D may be TRBD2 (5 bases). The CDR3 spans 15 residues. V was clipped by 1 base and J by 3 bases, with 13 bases between them. CDR1 is SGHAT and CDR2 is FQNNGV in the germline V gene. The CDR3 here is CASSLGRAAYYEQYF. CDR3 bases: TGTGCCAGCAGCTTAGGGCGGGCAGCCTACTACGAGCAGTACTTC.

This chain uses TRBV28 with TRBJ2-1; D unresolved. CDR1 MDHEN and CDR2 SYDVKM come from the germline V gene. The CDR3 loop spans 11 amino acids. V was trimmed by 8 bases and J by 9 bases, leaving 11 bases between them. CDR3 DNA: TGTGCCAGCGACGGTTACGGTGAGCAGTTCTTC. Amino acid sequence: CASDGYGEQFF.

Written as DNA, the CDR3 is TGTGCCAGCTCCCGGGACAGGGGTAATGAAAAACTGTTTTTT. The encoded protein is CASSRDRGNEKLFF. The gene calls are TRBV27 and TRBJ1-4, with 10 bases lining up with TRBD1. The CDR3 covers 14 residues. V shed 8 bases, J shed 4 bases, and the junction held 4 bases outside the gene matches. Germline-derived CDR1 and CDR2 are MNHEY and SMNVEV (reference sequence).

V gene TRBV6-1 combines with J gene TRBJ1-2; D ambiguous. Germline loops: CDR1 MNHNS, CDR2 SASEGT. The CDR3 is made up of 12 amino acids. The chain's CDR3 is CASERAVYGYTF. Written as DNA, the CDR3 is TGTGCTTCGGAACGGGCAGTCTATGGCTACACCTTC.

The chain joins TRBV28 to TRBJ2-1; a possible D gene is TRBD1 (6 bases). CDR3 length: 14 amino acids. The V end was cut by 5 bases, the J end by 5 bases, with 13 bases between. Germline V gives CDR1 MDHEN, CDR2 SYDVKM. The CDR3 here is CASSPYRVDNEQFF. The CDR3 DNA is TGTGCCAGCAGTCCGTACAGGGTAGACAATGAGCAGTTCTTC.

This chain links TRBV15 with TRBJ1-5; 7 positions agree with TRBD1. CDR1 is LNHNV and CDR2 is YYDKDF in the germline V gene (reference sequence). V dropped 1 base and J dropped 6; count of bases not matched to a gene: 15. There are 18 residues in the CDR3. The CDR3 sequence: CATSRVTPGQSLFQPQHF. DNA of the CDR3: TGTGCCACCAGCAGAGTTACTCCGGGACAGAGCCTCTTTCAGCCCCAGCATTTT.

V usage is TRBV11-1 and J usage is TRBJ2-1, with D hard to call. The CDR3 is made up of 11 amino acids. V lost 8 bases, J lost 8 bases, and 10 bases lay in between. Germline CDR1 reads SGHAT; CDR2 reads FQDESV (reference sequence). The CDR3 DNA sequence: TGTGCCAGCCGCGGTCTGGATGAGCAGTTCTTC. Protein sequence: CASRGLDEQFF.

The chain recombines TRBV7-9 with TRBJ2-5, with 8 bases that match TRBD2. Germline V gene sequence: CDR1 SEHNR, CDR2 FQNEAQ (reference sequence). CDR3 length equals 17 residues. Trimming took 1 base from V and 2 from J; bases not matched to a gene: 9. The CDR3 sequence: CASSLGAGGRHQETQYF. CDR3 coding DNA: TGTGCCAGCAGCTTAGGGGCGGGGGGCCGCCATCAAGAGACCCAGTACTTC.

This clone came up a few times. V usage is TRBV12-5 and J usage is TRBJ1-1; the D gene is possibly TRBD1 (6 bases). Germline V gives CDR1 LGHNT, CDR2 FRNRAP. V lost 1 base and J 0 bases, leaving 12 bases between the germline ends. The CDR3 totals 16 residues. This CDR3 reads CASGLGQGTMNTEAFF. DNA for the CDR3: TGTGCTAGTGGTTTGGGGCAGGGGACCATGAACACTGAAGCTTTCTTT.

This clone was observed a handful of times. The chain links TRBV27 to TRBJ1-5; D ambiguous. Germline lookup yields CDR1 MNHEY and CDR2 SMNVEV (reference sequence). Trimming pared 1 base from V and 0 bases from J, leaving 4 bases between. The CDR3 has 14 amino acids. CDR3 in DNA: TGTGCCAGCAGTTTATATCGTAGCAATCAGCCCCAGCATTTT. As protein: CASSLYRSNQPQHF.

This chain uses TRBV5-6 with TRBJ1-1; D gene unclear. V was shortened by 0 bases and J by 4 bases, with 1 base between the two germline ends. The germline V gene encodes CDR1 SGHDT and CDR2 YYEEEE. This CDR3 spans 11 amino acids. CDR3 protein: CASSLGTEAFF. The CDR3 DNA reads TGTGCCAGCAGCTTGGGCACTGAAGCTTTCTTT.